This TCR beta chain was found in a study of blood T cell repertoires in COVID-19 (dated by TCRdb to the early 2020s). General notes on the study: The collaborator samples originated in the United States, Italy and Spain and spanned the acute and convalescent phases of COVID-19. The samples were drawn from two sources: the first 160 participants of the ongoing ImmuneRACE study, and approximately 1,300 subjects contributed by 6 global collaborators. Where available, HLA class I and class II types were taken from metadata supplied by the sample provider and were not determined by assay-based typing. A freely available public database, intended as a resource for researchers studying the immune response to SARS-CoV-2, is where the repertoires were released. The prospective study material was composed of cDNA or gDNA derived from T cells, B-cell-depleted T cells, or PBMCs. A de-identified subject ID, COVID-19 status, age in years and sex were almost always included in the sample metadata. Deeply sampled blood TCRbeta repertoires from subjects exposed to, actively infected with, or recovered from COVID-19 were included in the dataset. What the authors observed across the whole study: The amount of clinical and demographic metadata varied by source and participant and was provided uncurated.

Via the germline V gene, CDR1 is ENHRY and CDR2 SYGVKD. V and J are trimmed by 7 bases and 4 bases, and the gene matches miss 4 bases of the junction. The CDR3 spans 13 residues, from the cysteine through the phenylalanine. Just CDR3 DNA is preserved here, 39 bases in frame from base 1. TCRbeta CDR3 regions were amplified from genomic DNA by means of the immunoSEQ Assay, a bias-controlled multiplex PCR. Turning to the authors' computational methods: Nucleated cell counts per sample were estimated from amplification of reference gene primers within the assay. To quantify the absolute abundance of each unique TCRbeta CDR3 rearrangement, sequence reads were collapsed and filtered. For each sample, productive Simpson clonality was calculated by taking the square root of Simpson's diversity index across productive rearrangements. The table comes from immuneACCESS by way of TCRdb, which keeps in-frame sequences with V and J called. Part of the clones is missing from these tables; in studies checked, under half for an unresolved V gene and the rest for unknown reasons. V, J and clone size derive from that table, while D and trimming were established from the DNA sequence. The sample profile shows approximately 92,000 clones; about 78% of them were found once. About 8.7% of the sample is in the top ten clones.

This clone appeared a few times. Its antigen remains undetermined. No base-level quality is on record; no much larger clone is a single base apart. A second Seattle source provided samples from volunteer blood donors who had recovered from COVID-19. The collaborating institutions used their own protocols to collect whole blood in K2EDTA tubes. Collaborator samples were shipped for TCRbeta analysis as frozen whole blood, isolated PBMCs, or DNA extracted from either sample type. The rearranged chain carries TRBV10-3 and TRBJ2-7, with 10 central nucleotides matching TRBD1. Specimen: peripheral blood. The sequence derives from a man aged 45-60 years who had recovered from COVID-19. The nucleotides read TGTGCCATCATGACAGGGGGCATATACGAGCAGTACTTC. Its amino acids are CAIMTGGIYEQYF.